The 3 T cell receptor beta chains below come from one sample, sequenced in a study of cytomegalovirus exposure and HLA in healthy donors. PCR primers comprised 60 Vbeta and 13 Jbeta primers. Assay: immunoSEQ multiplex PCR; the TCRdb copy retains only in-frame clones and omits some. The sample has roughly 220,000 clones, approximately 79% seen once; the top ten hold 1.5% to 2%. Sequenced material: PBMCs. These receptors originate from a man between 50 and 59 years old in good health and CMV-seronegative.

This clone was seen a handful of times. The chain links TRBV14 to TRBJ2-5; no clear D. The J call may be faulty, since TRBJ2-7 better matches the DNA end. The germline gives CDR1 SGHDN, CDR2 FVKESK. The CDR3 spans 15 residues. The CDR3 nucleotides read TGTGCCAGCAGCCGATCCCCAGGCTCATCCTACGAGCAGTACTTC. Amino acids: CASSRSPGSSYEQYF.

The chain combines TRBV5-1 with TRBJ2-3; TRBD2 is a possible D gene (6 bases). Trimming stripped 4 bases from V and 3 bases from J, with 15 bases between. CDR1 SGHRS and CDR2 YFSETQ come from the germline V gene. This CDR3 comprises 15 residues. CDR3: CASSRIAESTDTQYF. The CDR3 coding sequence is TGCGCCAGCAGCAGAATAGCGGAGTCAACAGATACGCAGTATTTT.

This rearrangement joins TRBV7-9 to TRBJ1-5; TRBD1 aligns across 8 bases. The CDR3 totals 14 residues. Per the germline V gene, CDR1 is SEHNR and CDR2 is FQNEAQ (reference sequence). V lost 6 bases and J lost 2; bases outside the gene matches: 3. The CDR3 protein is CASSLTGGNQPQHF. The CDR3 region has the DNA TGTGCCAGCAGTCTGACAGGGGGCAATCAGCCCCAGCATTTT.